The next 4 T cell receptor beta chains were all read from a single sample in a study of liver allograft versus peripheral blood T cells (dated by TCRdb to 2019 to 2021). About the investigation overall: The study compared the T cell receptor repertoires present in transplanted livers with the repertoires present in the peripheral blood of liver transplant recipients.

Sequencing was performed on an Illumina MiSeq. TCRdb reworked the public reads: Q25 trimming with fastp, MiXCR clone assembly, productive beta chains retained. Rows are combined by CDR3 protein, so each entry shows the most common genes and DNA. The sample table contains 4,000 to 6,000 distinct CDR3 sequences; only one count was recorded for 15% to 20% of them. The biggest ten clones account for 54% of the sample. These receptors originate from a human patient who had a liver transplant. After a transplant, some T cells may be the graft donor's own cells.

The genes are TRBV28 and TRBJ2-7; D is perhaps TRBD1 or TRBD2 (5 bases each). The V end was cut by 3 bases, the J end by 3 bases, with 9 bases between. Germline values: CDR1 MDHEN, CDR2 SYDVKM. The CDR3 is 13 residues long. Here the CDR3 reads CASSLGVIYEQYF. The CDR3 DNA is TGTGCCAGCAGTTTGGGGGTAATCTACGAGCAGTACTTC.

Notes on this clonotype: Since a much larger clone is just one base distant, this may be a read error. J is TRBJ2-1 and V is TRBV6-5; D is unclear. Germline V gene data show CDR1 as MNHEY and CDR2 as SVGAGI. CDR3 length: 11 residues. This chain's CDR3 is CVSIGLNEQFF. CDR3 DNA sequence: TGTGTCAGCATTGGTCTCAATGAGCAGTTCTTC.

The J gene is TRBJ2-2, the V gene TRBV7-3; 7 bases are shared with TRBD2. The germline CDR1 and CDR2 sequences are SGHTA and FQGTGA. CDR3 length equals 15 residues. V shed 5 bases, J shed 4 bases, and the junction held 7 bases outside the gene matches. CDR3 DNA: TGTGCCAGCAGCCCGGATGGGGGGGGCACCGGGGAGCTGTTTTTT. Translating it yields CASSPDGGGTGELFF.

This clonotype is labeled large. The J gene is TRBJ2-5, the V gene TRBV29-1; 11 bases map to TRBD2. CDR3 length: 15 amino acids. Germline V lookup: CDR1 SQVTM, CDR2 ANQGSEA. J lost 4 bases, V lost 4 bases, and 8 bases had no gene match. The CDR3 spells CSVVGLAGGGETQYF. The CDR3 nucleotides are TGCAGCGTTGTTGGTCTAGCGGGAGGTGGAGAGACCCAGTACTTC.